The source of this TCR beta chain is a study of blood T cell repertoires in COVID-19. Study summary: In each case, the material was cDNA or gDNA derived from T cells, B-cell-depleted T cells, or PBMCs.

CDR3 length: 15 amino acids. V lost 5 bases and J lost 0; bases outside the gene matches: 7. The germline gives CDR1 MNHEY, CDR2 SMNVEV (reference sequence). TCRdb's copy holds only in-frame clones and misses some; the assay was immunoSEQ multiplex PCR. Of roughly 420,000 clones in the sample, 85% to 90% are singletons; the top ten hold around 0.91%. The sequence was obtained from a woman under 40 with acute COVID-19. The chain links TRBV27 to TRBJ2-7, with 7 positions matching TRBD1. Source material: PBMCs or T cells enriched from blood (not recorded which). Here the CDR3 reads CASSRRGQVSYEQYF. CDR3 nucleotide sequence: TGTGCCAGCAGTCGTCGAGGACAGGTCTCCTACGAGCAGTACTTC.